The 26 T cell receptor beta chains given below trace back to one sample, sequenced in a study of T cell responses to AZD1222 COVID-19 vaccine. Data came from immunoSEQ multiplex PCR; TCRdb stores just in-frame clones and leaves some out. Of 90,000 to 120,000 clones detected, around nine tenths appear once; the ten largest clones hold roughly 2.5%. The starting material was peripheral blood, obtained 28 days after the second AZD1222 dose. The receptor set was obtained from an adult who received the AZD1222 COVID-19 vaccine.

V usage is TRBV28 and J usage is TRBJ2-7; 7 bases agree with TRBD2. V lost 0 bases and J lost 3; bases outside the gene matches: 2. The CDR3 has 14 amino acids. Germline-derived CDR1 and CDR2 are MDHEN and SYDVKM. In nucleotides, the CDR3 is TGTGCCAGCAGTTTATGGGGGACTATCTACGAGCAGTACTTC. This translates into CASSLWGTIYEQYF.

V usage is TRBV2 and J usage is TRBJ1-5, with D unclear. In germline, CDR1 is SNHLY, CDR2 FYNNEI. V was pared by 0 bases and J by 0 bases, with 12 bases between. The length of the CDR3 is 17 residues. The CDR3 loop is CASSEALRTHSNQPQHF. The CDR3 DNA sequence: TGTGCCAGCAGTGAAGCGCTTCGGACCCATAGCAATCAGCCCCAGCATTTT.

The V and J genes are TRBV18 and TRBJ1-2; TRBD1 is a possible D gene (6 bases). The germline CDR1 and CDR2 sequences are KGHSH and LQKENI. CDR3 size: 14 residues. The V gene lost 3 bases and the J gene lost 2 bases, with 10 bases spanning the gap. DNA for the CDR3: TGTGCCAGCTCACCCCAGGACAGAAACTATGGCTACACCTTC. Translating gives CASSPQDRNYGYTF. The complete variable domain, with remaining parts taken from reference TRBV18 and TRBJ1-2, reads NAGVMQNPRHLVRRRGQEARLRCSPMKGHSHVYWYRQLPEEGLKFMVYLQKENIIDESGMPKERFSAEFPKEGPSILRIQQVVRGDSAAYFCASSPQDRNYGYTFGSGTRLTVV.

This clone was seen just once. V is TRBV19 and J is TRBJ1-1; a weak D match, TRBD1 (5 bases). This CDR3 comprises 14 residues. Germline CDR1 LNHDA, CDR2 SQIVND (reference sequence). V shed 3 bases and J shed 6 bases, with 14 bases lying between them. The CDR3 nucleotides are TGTGCCAGTAGTATGGTTCAGGGTTTCGCTGAAGCTTTCTTT. It specifies CASSMVQGFAEAFF.

The CDR3 protein is CASSPFRLAVQDLHEQYF. The CDR3 nucleotides read TGTGCCAGCAGTCCATTCAGACTAGCGGTTCAGGATCTACACGAGCAGTACTTC. This chain uses TRBV28 with TRBJ2-7; 9 positions match TRBD2. Germline CDR1 is MDHEN and CDR2 is SYDVKM. J was trimmed by 5 bases and V by 5 bases; bases with no gene match: 19. The CDR3 extends over 18 amino acids.

The CDR3 reads CASSLDRRGELFF. Written as DNA, the CDR3 is TGCGCCAGCAGCTTGGACAGACGGGGGGAGCTGTTTTTT. The V call is TRBV5-1, the J call TRBJ2-2; D is undetermined. This CDR3 has 13 residues. Trimming cost V 0 bases and J 8 bases, with 8 bases left between them. Germline loops: CDR1 SGHRS, CDR2 YFSETQ.

This chain uses TRBV11-2 with TRBJ2-3, with a tentative D call TRBD2 (6 bases). This CDR3 has 11 residues. CDR1 is SGHAT, CDR2 FQNNGV, per germline. V lost 5 bases, J lost 12 bases, and 12 bases lay in between. The CDR3 region is CASSQGTYQYF. For the CDR3, the DNA is TGTGCCAGCAGCCAAGGGACTTATCAGTATTTT.

This chain joins TRBV4-1 and TRBJ2-3; the match to TRBD1 covers 9 bases. The germline V gene has CDR1 MGHRA and CDR2 YSYEKL. This CDR3 is 16 amino acids long. V gave up 4 bases and J gave up 2 bases; unmatched junction bases: 7. The CDR3 DNA is TGCGCCAGCAGCCGCGCCGGGACAGGGTACACAGATACGCAGTATTTT. It codes for CASSRAGTGYTDTQYF.

The chain joins TRBV7-9 to TRBJ1-2, with 7 bases that match TRBD1. The junction had 8 bases not matched to a gene; V was cut back by 0 bases and J by 4 bases. The germline CDR1 and CDR2 sequences are SEHNR and FQNEAQ (reference sequence). The CDR3 runs to 16 residues. Here the CDR3 DNA reads TGTGCCAGCAGCTTAGCAGGGGGCGGTTACGGCTATGGCTACACCTTC. Its translation: CASSLAGGGYGYGYTF.

The rearrangement uses TRBV10-3 and TRBJ2-7, with a possible D match to TRBD2 (5 bases). CDR3 size: 15 residues. Trimming took off 4 bases at V and 2 bases at J, with 15 bases between the two ends. Germline-derived CDR1 and CDR2 are ENHRY and SYGVKD. CDR3: CAISGRTEYAYEQYF. The CDR3 nucleotides are TGTGCCATCAGTGGCCGGACTGAGTATGCCTACGAGCAGTACTTC.

The rearrangement uses TRBV6-6 and TRBJ2-2, with D unclear. Germline V lookup: CDR1 MNHNY, CDR2 SVGAGI (reference sequence). The CDR3 has 16 amino acids. With 2 bases removed from V and 3 bases from J, the gap between germline ends came to 13 bases. The CDR3 sequence: CASSYRWGGDTGELFF. CDR3 nucleotide sequence: TGTGCCAGCAGTTACCGTTGGGGTGGGGACACCGGGGAGCTGTTTTTT.

This clone has only a few counts. The V and J genes are TRBV5-4 and TRBJ2-2; 8 bases agree with TRBD2. Trimming at V came to 2 bases and at J to 9 bases, leaving 9 bases not matched to a gene. CDR1 is SGHNT, CDR2 YYREEE, per germline (reference sequence). CDR3 size: 15 residues. The CDR3 loop is CASSLAGVLLRELFF. The CDR3 DNA follows: TGTGCCAGCAGCTTAGCGGGAGTGCTTCTCCGGGAGCTGTTTTTT.

V gene TRBV12-3 or TRBV12-4 combines with J gene TRBJ1-6, with no clear D. The CDR3 sequence is 12 residues long. The V end lost 6 bases, the J end lost 7 bases, and 7 bases lay between the germline ends. The DNA of the CDR3 is TGTGCCAGCAGGCCGGGCAATTCACCCCTCCACTTT. This encodes CASRPGNSPLHF.

The J gene is TRBJ1-2, the V gene TRBV3-1 (or the pseudogene TRBV3-2), with D possibly being TRBD1 (6 bases). Trimming removed 3 bases from V and 8 bases from J, with 16 bases in between. Germline values: CDR1 LGHDT, CDR2 YNNKEL (reference sequence). This CDR3 is 14 amino acids long. The CDR3 coding sequence is TGTGCCAGCAGCCAGATCACAGGGACGGGAGGCTACACCTTC. Amino acids: CASSQITGTGGYTF.

The chain is built from TRBV5-4 and TRBJ2-7, with a tentative D call TRBD2 (6 bases). With 3 bases removed from V and 5 bases from J, the gap between germline ends came to 12 bases. The germline gives CDR1 SGHNT, CDR2 YYREEE (reference sequence). The CDR3 runs to 13 residues. The CDR3 protein is CASSSGEFDEQYF. The CDR3 DNA reads as TGTGCCAGCAGCTCGGGAGAATTCGACGAGCAGTACTTC.

The J gene is TRBJ2-5, the V gene TRBV11-3; the D gene is possibly TRBD2 (6 bases). The CDR3 has 14 amino acids. The V end was cut by 1 base, the J end by 1 base, with 7 bases between. Germline V gives CDR1 SGHNT, CDR2 YENEEA. The DNA for the CDR3 is TGTGCCAGCAGCTTAGGCGGGGCCCAAGAGACCCAGTACTTC. It yields the protein CASSLGGAQETQYF.

The CDR3 reads CASSLDYGTSGIYEQYF. The DNA of the CDR3 is TGTGCCAGCAGTTTAGACTATGGGACTAGCGGGATCTACGAGCAGTACTTC. The rearrangement joins TRBV28 to TRBJ2-7, with 13 positions matching TRBD2. The ends lost 2 bases at V and 3 bases at J; junction bases unmatched: 7. The CDR3 is made up of 17 amino acids. Germline V gene lookup returns CDR1 MDHEN and CDR2 SYDVKM. Variable domain in full (rest from reference TRBV28 and TRBJ2-7): DVKVTQSSRYLVKRTGEKVFLECVQDMDHENMFWYRQDPGLGLRLIYFSYDVKMKEKGDIPEGYSVSREKKERFSLILESASTNQTSMYLCASSLDYGTSGIYEQYFGPGTRLTVT.

A single count supports this clone. The J gene is TRBJ1-5, the V gene TRBV7-2; tentatively, D is TRBD1 (5 bases). Germline-derived CDR1 and CDR2 are SGHTA and FQGNSA. Deletions cut 5 bases from V and 7 bases from J, with 12 bases between. The CDR3 is made up of 13 amino acids. DNA for the CDR3: TGTGCCAGCAGCCTCGGCAGGGAACAGCCCCAGCATTTT. This translates into CASSLGREQPQHF.

The CDR3 coding sequence is TGTGCCAGCAGTTTATCGTCAGGGTACACCCACGAGCAGTACTTC. The encoded protein is CASSLSSGYTHEQYF. V usage is TRBV27 and J usage is TRBJ2-7; D is possibly TRBD1 (5 bases). V lost 0 bases, J lost 5 bases, and 14 bases lay in between. Per germline, CDR1 MNHEY and CDR2 SMNVEV (reference sequence). The CDR3 length is 15 residues.

The chain links TRBV27 to TRBJ2-3; D remains unclear. The CDR3 loop spans 13 amino acids. Germline V lookup: CDR1 MNHEY, CDR2 SMNVEV (reference sequence). Trimming pared 0 bases from V and 0 bases from J, leaving 1 base between. The CDR3 nucleotides are TGTGCCAGCAGTTTATCAAGCACAGATACGCAGTATTTT. Translated: CASSLSSTDTQYF.

The genes are TRBV30 and TRBJ2-7; 8 bases are a match to TRBD1. The length of the CDR3 is 17 residues. Unmatched junction bases numbered 17, after V lost 0 bases and J lost 7 bases. Germline assignment: CDR1 GTSNPN and CDR2 SVGIG (reference sequence). The CDR3 coding sequence is TGTGCCTGGAGTGTACACGTTCGTGGGACAGGTTACAGTGAGCAGTACTTC. Translation gives CAWSVHVRGTGYSEQYF.

The rearrangement uses TRBV21-1 and TRBJ2-7; TRBD2 reflects the table's D call only, with no check against the DNA. TRBV21-1 is assigned pseudogene status. This CDR3 is built from 15 residues. CDR3 sequence reads: CASSKPLGGGLGQYF. Here the CDR3 DNA reads TGTGCCAGCAGCAAACCCCTAGGCGGTGGCCTCGGGCAGTACTTC.

The gene calls are TRBV10-3 and TRBJ2-3; 9 bases line up with TRBD2. Germline V lookup: CDR1 ENHRY, CDR2 SYGVKD. This CDR3 is built from 14 residues. The V gene end was trimmed by 7 bases and the J gene end by 4 bases; junction bases not matched to a gene: 6. The CDR3 sequence: CAITAGGPPDTQYF. The CDR3 bases are TGTGCCATCACCGCGGGAGGGCCTCCAGATACGCAGTATTTT.

The rearrangement joins TRBV7-2 to TRBJ2-5; D gene unclear. Germline values: CDR1 SGHTA, CDR2 FQGNSA. Trimming left V 5 bases short and J 7 bases short, with 23 bases between. The CDR3 extends over 16 amino acids. CDR3 DNA sequence: TGTGCCAGCAGCAGCGCCCCCGGGCCCCACCTGGGGACCCAGTACTTC. Translation gives CASSSAPGPHLGTQYF.

This chain uses TRBV25-1 with TRBJ1-4; D perhaps matches TRBD1 (5 bases). V lost 4 bases, J lost 12 bases, and 18 bases lay in between. Looked up from germline, CDR1 is MGHDK and CDR2 is SYGVNS. CDR3 length: 14 amino acids. This CDR3 is CASSGSGSGGELFF. The CDR3 nucleotides are TGTGCCAGCAGTGGCTCAGGGTCCGGTGGAGAACTGTTTTTT. Supplemented by reference TRBV25-1 and TRBJ1-4, the full variable domain reads EADIYQTPRYLVIGTGKKITLECSQTMGHDKMYWYQQDPGMELHLIHYSYGVNSTEKGDLSSESTVSRIRTEHFPLTLESARPSHTSQYLCASSGSGSGGELFFGSGTQLSVL.

This sequence joins TRBV11-2 and TRBJ2-7; 7 nucleotides line up with TRBD1. The germline CDR1 and CDR2 sequences are SGHAT and FQNNGV. The trim removed 3 bases at V and 5 bases at J, leaving 7 bases unmatched. The CDR3 consists of 14 residues. The CDR3 loop reads CASSFRDRVDEQYF. The DNA of the CDR3 is TGTGCCAGCAGCTTCCGGGACAGAGTAGACGAGCAGTACTTC.